This T cell receptor (beta chain) was profiled in a study of cytomegalovirus exposure and HLA in healthy donors. Study-wide results and limits: TCR beta chains numbering 150 to 200 were designated cytomegalovirus-associated. TCR beta chain V- and J-gene trimming was linked, in a later analysis, to a missense variant in DCLRE1C.

The study ran its PCR with 60 Vbeta and 13 Jbeta primers. As originally analysed: There were tens of millions of unique TCR beta chains by a later count, and approximately 11 million of them were shared. Using immunoSEQ multiplex PCR, the repertoire was profiled, and TCRdb retains in-frame clones only, with some absent. From that table come the V and J calls and clone size; the DNA was used to work out D and trimming. This table holds 160,000 or so clones, 65% to 85% found once. Regarding this clone: No antigen is known for it.

The CDR3 loop spans 19 amino acids. Looked up from germline, CDR1 is SGHTS and CDR2 is YDEGEE. J gave up 6 bases and V 0 bases, and 17 bases lay outside the gene matches. Material: PBMCs. The TCR was taken from a young woman in good health and CMV-seronegative. The J gene is TRBJ1-5, the V gene TRBV5-8; 8 nucleotides align to TRBD1. Here the CDR3 reads CASSLVDVRTGRFGQPQHF. CDR3 nucleotides: TGTGCCAGCAGCTTGGTGGATGTACGGACAGGGAGGTTCGGTCAGCCCCAGCATTTT.